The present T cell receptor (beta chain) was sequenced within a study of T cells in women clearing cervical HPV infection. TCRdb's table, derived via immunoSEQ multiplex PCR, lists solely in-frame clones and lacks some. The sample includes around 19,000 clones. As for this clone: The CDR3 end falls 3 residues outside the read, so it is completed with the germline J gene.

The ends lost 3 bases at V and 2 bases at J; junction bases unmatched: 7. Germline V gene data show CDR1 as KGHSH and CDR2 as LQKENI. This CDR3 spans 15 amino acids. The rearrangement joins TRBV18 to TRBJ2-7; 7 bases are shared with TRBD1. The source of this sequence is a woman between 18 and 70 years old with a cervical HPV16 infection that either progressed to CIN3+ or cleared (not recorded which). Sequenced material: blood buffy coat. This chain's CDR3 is CASSPGGQPTYEQYF. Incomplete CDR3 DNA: TGTGCCAGCTCACCTGGGGGACAGCCTACCTACGAG.